This paragraph covers one TCR beta chain sequence. The TCRbeta library incorporated unique molecular identifiers. TCRdb ran MiXCR on the PCR reads and lists one entry per CDR3 protein. In the table there are 450,000 to 600,000 distinct CDR3 sequences, approximately 32% of which are singletons. Trimming removed 2 bases from V and 7 bases from J; junction bases left unmatched: 4. This CDR3 contains 14 residues. Per germline, CDR1 LNHDA and CDR2 SQIVND (reference sequence). This specimen comes from a study of T-cell reconstitution after alpha-beta-depleted transplantation in children. V gene TRBV19 combines with J gene TRBJ2-1; TRBD1 agrees at 8 bases. The receptor was derived from a human donor who donated a stem cell graft to a child with aplastic anemia. This sample comprised PBMCs from the stem cell graft donor, obtained from the stem cell graft. The CDR3 DNA follows: TGTGCCAGTAGTATAAGGACAGGGCAGAATGAGCAGTTCTTC. This translates into CASSIRTGQNEQFF.